The entry below gives a single T cell receptor (beta chain) sequence along with its context. At one boundary the junction diverges from the germline segment, which might be a read error. Per the original methods: Amplifying reference gene primers gave estimates of nucleated cell counts. Sequencing used immunoSEQ multiplex PCR; TCRdb keeps in-frame clones, though not all of them. From that table come the V and J calls and clone size; the DNA was used to work out D and trimming. The sample includes 200,000 to 250,000 clones, about nine tenths of them seen just once. This entry belongs to a study of blood T cell repertoires in COVID-19. On the study more broadly: Italy, Spain and the United States were the sources of the convalescent and acute COVID-19 samples. The cDNA or gDNA used as material had been derived from T cells, B-cell-depleted T cells, or PBMCs.

The CDR3 spans 11 residues. The germline V gene has CDR1 SSHAT and CDR2 FNYEAQ (reference sequence). Sequenced: peripheral blood. The TCR originated in a man aged 80 or over with acute or convalescent COVID-19. The rearrangement links TRBV7-7 to TRBJ1-2; tentative D call: TRBD1 (6 bases). This CDR3 reads CASSPLTGHTF. The DNA for the CDR3 is TGTGCTAGCAGCCCATTGACAGGCCACACCTTC.